Shown below are 24 T cell receptor beta chains from a single sample sequenced in a study of blood T cells in healthy people across ages. Primers used in a second PCR of about 7 to 12 cycles were a sample-barcoded 5' primer and a J-beta primer mix. TCRdb reprocessed the 5' RACE reads with MiXCR, giving one entry per CDR3 protein. Among approximately 1,100,000 distinct CDR3 sequences listed, over 35% were seen once. The sequencing input was blood. These TCRs come from a woman in her sixties in good health.

Notes on this clonotype: A much larger clone lies a single base off, so this may be a read error. The V and J genes are TRBV29-1 and TRBJ2-7, with 10 nucleotides matching TRBD1. Germline V gives CDR1 SQVTM, CDR2 ANQGSEA. Germline trimming cut 6 bases from V and 5 bases from J; bases unmatched to any gene: 7. The CDR3 extends over 13 amino acids. CDR3 DNA: TGCAGCGTAGGGACAGGGGAATCCCACGAGCAGTACTTC. Encoded protein: CSVGTGESHEQYF.

V usage is TRBV7-2 and J usage is TRBJ2-1, with unresolved D. The CDR3 length is 16 residues. The V gene's germline CDR1 is SGHTA and CDR2 FQGNSA. Trimming removed 2 bases at V and 2 bases at J, with 13 bases between. This chain's CDR3 is CASSLNVDLAYNEQFF. The CDR3 nucleotides read TGTGCCAGCAGCTTAAATGTCGACCTGGCCTACAATGAGCAGTTCTTC.

A note on this clonotype: At one end, the junction sequence differs from germline, possibly due to a read error. The genes are TRBV7-2 and TRBJ2-3; the match to TRBD2 covers 10 bases. Germline CDR1 SGHTA, CDR2 FQGNSA. CDR3 size: 13 residues. CDR3 coding DNA: TGTGCCAGCAGCCTAGCGGGAGCGAATACGCAGTATTTT. Its protein is CASSLAGANTQYF.

This clonotype was seen just once. V gene TRBV3-1 combines with J gene TRBJ2-7; D gene uncertain. Germline CDR1 reads LGHDT; CDR2 reads YNNKEL (reference sequence). CDR3 length equals 17 residues. V was clipped by 0 bases and J by 6 bases, with 21 bases between them. In DNA form, the CDR3 reads TGTGCCAGCAGCCAAGATTTGCCGGTAGCTCATTCCCTCGAGCAGTACTTC. It is translated as CASSQDLPVAHSLEQYF.

The chain uses TRBV20-1 and TRBJ2-7; TRBD2 matches 12 bases. The CDR3 consists of 13 residues. Per the germline V gene, CDR1 is DFQATT and CDR2 is SNEGSKA (reference sequence). The trim removed 3 bases at V and 6 bases at J, leaving 3 bases unmatched. CDR3 region: CSARGLAGCEQYF. The CDR3 DNA reads TGCAGTGCTAGGGGACTAGCGGGCTGCGAGCAGTACTTC.

The chain employs TRBV30 and TRBJ2-7; 9 bases match TRBD2. From germline, CDR1 is GTSNPN and CDR2 SVGIG (reference sequence). CDR3 length: 14 amino acids. J lost 1 base, V lost 3 bases, and 4 bases had no gene match. The CDR3 DNA sequence: TGTGCCTGGAGCCCAGCGGGGGGTTCCTACGAGCAGTACTTC. This encodes CAWSPAGGSYEQYF.

J is TRBJ2-2 and V is TRBV28, with D perhaps TRBD2 (5 bases). CDR3 length: 11 residues. CDR1 is MDHEN and CDR2 is SYDVKM in the germline V gene. The V and J ends lost 8 bases and 6 bases respectively, with 7 bases between them. CDR3 sequence reads: CASSGAGELFF. Written as DNA, the CDR3 is TGTGCCAGCTCCGGGGCCGGGGAGCTGTTTTTT.

The genes are TRBV20-1 and TRBJ2-1; 9 nucleotides line up with TRBD2. J was trimmed by 12 bases and V by 0 bases; bases with no gene match: 12. Germline CDR1 reads DFQATT; CDR2 reads SNEGSKA (reference sequence). This CDR3 has 15 amino acids. As DNA, the CDR3 is TGCAGTGCTAGAGATGTAGCGGGAGTCGGGACGCGGCAGTTCTTC. Its protein is CSARDVAGVGTRQFF.

This clonotype was observed a handful of times. This chain links TRBV11-1 with TRBJ2-3; 13 bases fit TRBD2. The CDR3 length is 16 residues. V lost 6 bases and J lost 2; bases outside the gene matches: 5. Per germline, CDR1 SGHAT and CDR2 FQDESV (reference sequence). The CDR3 nucleotides are TGTGCCAGCAGACTAGCGGGAGGGCCGGCCACAGATACGCAGTATTTT. Translation: CASRLAGGPATDTQYF.

The V call is TRBV24-1, the J call TRBJ2-3; 9 bases align to TRBD2. The CDR3 loop spans 15 amino acids. Germline V gene lookup returns CDR1 KGHDR and CDR2 SFDVKD. V shed 6 bases and J 0 bases; nucleotides not matched to a gene: 3. CDR3 amino acids: CATSRGTSSTDTQYF. The CDR3 nucleotides read TGTGCCACCAGTCGGGGGACTAGCAGCACAGATACGCAGTATTTT.

This clonotype was counted ten times or more. The genes are TRBV20-1 and TRBJ2-4; 7 bases fit TRBD2. V lost 3 bases and J lost 0; bases outside the gene matches: 2. The CDR3 is 14 residues long. The V gene's germline CDR1 is DFQATT and CDR2 SNEGSKA (reference sequence). The chain's CDR3 is CSASGGGAKNIQYF. In DNA form, the CDR3 reads TGCAGTGCTAGTGGGGGGGGAGCCAAAAACATTCAGTACTTC.

Notes on this clonotype: Since the CDR3 does not end with the conserved phenylalanine or tryptophan, this likely comes from a read error. The chain carries TRBV10-3 and TRBJ2-1; 7 nucleotides agree with TRBD2. Germline V gene data show CDR1 as ENHRY and CDR2 as SYGVKD. The V gene end was trimmed by 11 bases and the J gene end by 6 bases; junction bases not matched to a gene: 10. This CDR3 has 13 residues. The CDR3 DNA reads TGTGCCCAGGCCGGGGACTACTCCAATGAGCAGTTCTTA. Amino acid sequence: CAQAGDYSNEQFL.

V is TRBV29-1 and J is TRBJ2-1; a possible D gene is TRBD2 (6 bases). Trimming shortened V by 6 bases and J by 6 bases, and 21 bases separated the two germline ends. The CDR3 consists of 15 residues. Germline V gene data show CDR1 as SQVTM and CDR2 as ANQGSEA. The CDR3 protein is CSVASGGSGVNEQFF. The CDR3 DNA reads TGCAGCGTCGCCTCGGGTGGTAGCGGAGTCAATGAGCAGTTCTTC.

This clonotype was observed many times. CDR3 in amino acids: CASCVGQGLNQPQHF. The CDR3 DNA reads TGTGCCAGTTGCGTAGGACAGGGGCTCAATCAGCCCCAGCATTTT. This chain joins TRBV6-1 and TRBJ1-5; TRBD1 aligns across 9 bases. This CDR3 contains 15 residues. V trimming: 9 bases; J trimming: 3 bases; junction bases outside the gene matches: 9. Per germline, CDR1 MNHNS and CDR2 SASEGT.

The table lists this clonotype with many counts. The chain links TRBV10-3 to TRBJ1-2, with D tentatively TRBD1 (5 bases). The ends were cut back, 2 bases at V and 4 bases at J, with 8 bases in the middle. The CDR3 extends over 13 amino acids. Germline CDR1 is ENHRY and CDR2 is SYGVKD. DNA for the CDR3: TGTGCCATCAGTGAGACAGGAATCTATGGCTACACCTTC. Translating gives CAISETGIYGYTF.

Ten or more counts support this clonotype. The chain employs TRBV20-1 and TRBJ2-5; D gene unclear. CDR3 length equals 13 residues. V was cut by 6 bases and J by 5 bases, with 16 bases left in between. Per germline, CDR1 DFQATT and CDR2 SNEGSKA (reference sequence). The CDR3 nucleotides are TGCAGTGCGTATTTCCAGGATCAGGAGACCCAGTACTTC. The encoded protein is CSAYFQDQETQYF.

The chain recombines TRBV24-1 with TRBJ2-1; TRBD2 aligns across 10 bases. Unmatched junction bases numbered 10, after V lost 4 bases and J lost 5 bases. From germline, CDR1 is KGHDR and CDR2 SFDVKD. There are 17 residues in the CDR3. The CDR3 nucleotides are TGTGCCACCAGTGACCCTCAGCGGGAGGGCCAGGACAATGAGCAGTTCTTC. Amino acids: CATSDPQREGQDNEQFF.

The chain uses TRBV12-5 and TRBJ2-1; 9 bases agree with TRBD1. This CDR3 contains 15 residues. The trim removed 6 bases at V and 6 bases at J, leaving 9 bases unmatched. The germline V gene has CDR1 LGHNT and CDR2 FRNRAP. The CDR3 sequence: CASGSGQGRCNEQFF. For the CDR3, the DNA is TGTGCTAGTGGCTCCGGACAGGGGAGATGCAATGAGCAGTTCTTC.

The chain uses TRBV20-1 and TRBJ1-2, with 9 bases lining up with TRBD1. This CDR3 is 12 amino acids long. Per germline, CDR1 DFQATT and CDR2 SNEGSKA (reference sequence). Losses at the gene ends were 6 bases for V and 4 bases for J; bases not matched to a gene: 3. In nucleotides, the CDR3 is TGCAGTGCGGGACAGGGCGGCTATGGCTACACCTTC. It translates to CSAGQGGYGYTF.

In the case of this clonotype: Mismatch with germline at one junction end may stem from a read error. V and J are TRBV27 and TRBJ2-1; a possible D gene is TRBD1 (6 bases). The CDR3 covers 13 residues. Germline CDR1 MNHEY, CDR2 SMNVEV (reference sequence). This CDR3 reads CASSPDRFGEQVF. CDR3 DNA sequence: TGTGCCAGCAGTCCTGACAGGTTCGGTGAGCAGGTCTTC.

This clonotype appeared many times. The chain links TRBV10-3 to TRBJ2-5; a possible D gene is TRBD1 (6 bases). Looked up from germline, CDR1 is ENHRY and CDR2 is SYGVKD. V lost 8 bases to trimming and J lost 2 bases, with 15 bases between them. The CDR3 covers 14 residues. CDR3 coding DNA: TGTGCCATCGGGACAACAGGGAGTCAAGAGACCCAGTACTTC. Encoded protein: CAIGTTGSQETQYF.

This rearrangement joins TRBV20-1 to TRBJ1-1; 11 bases fit TRBD1. V gave up 0 bases and J gave up 1 base; unmatched junction bases: 4. The CDR3 extends over 16 amino acids. Germline V lookup: CDR1 DFQATT, CDR2 SNEGSKA (reference sequence). CDR3 residues: CSARDGTGGWNTEAFF. In nucleotides, the CDR3 is TGCAGTGCTAGAGATGGGACAGGGGGTTGGAACACTGAAGCTTTCTTT.

This clonotype appeared once. V is TRBV20-1 and J is TRBJ2-3; D remains ambiguous. CDR3 length: 13 amino acids. Germline V gene data show CDR1 as DFQATT and CDR2 as SNEGSKA (reference sequence). V lost 0 bases and J 8 bases, leaving 12 bases between the germline ends. The CDR3 bases are TGCAGTGCTAGAGATCCGGACCGAAGTACGCAGTATTTT. Protein product: CSARDPDRSTQYF.

The chain employs TRBV20-1 and TRBJ2-1; 8 bases are a match to TRBD2. This CDR3 spans 16 amino acids. Per germline, CDR1 DFQATT and CDR2 SNEGSKA (reference sequence). The J segment lost 4 bases and the V segment lost 2 bases, leaving 10 bases of the junction unmatched. The CDR3 DNA is TGCAGTGCTAGAAACCTTCTAGCGGGCTTTTACAATGAGCAGTTCTTC. This encodes CSARNLLAGFYNEQFF.